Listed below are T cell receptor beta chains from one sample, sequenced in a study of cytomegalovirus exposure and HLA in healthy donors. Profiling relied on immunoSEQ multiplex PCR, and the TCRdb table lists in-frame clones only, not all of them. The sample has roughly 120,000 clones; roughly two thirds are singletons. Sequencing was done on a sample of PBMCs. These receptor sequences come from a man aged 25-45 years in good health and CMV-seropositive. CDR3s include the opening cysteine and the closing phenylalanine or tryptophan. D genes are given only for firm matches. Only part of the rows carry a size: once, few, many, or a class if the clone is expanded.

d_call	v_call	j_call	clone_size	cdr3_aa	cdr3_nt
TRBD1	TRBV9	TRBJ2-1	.	CASSVGPQGDEQFF	TGTGCCAGCAGCGTAGGGCCGCAGGGGGATGAGCAGTTCTTC
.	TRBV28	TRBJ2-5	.	CASSAPLGGVETQYF	TGTGCCAGCAGTGCCCCCCTGGGGGGAGTGGAGACCCAGTACTTC
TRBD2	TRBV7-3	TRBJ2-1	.	CASSLRPASGRDEQFF	TGTGCCAGCAGCTTAAGGCCGGCTAGCGGGAGGGATGAGCAGTTCTTC
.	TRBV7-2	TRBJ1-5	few	CASSAQTGLGNQPQHF	TGTGCCAGCAGCGCCCAAACAGGGTTAGGAAATCAGCCCCAGCATTTT
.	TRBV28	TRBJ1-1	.	CASSRPYYLNTEAFF	TGTGCCAGCAGTCGTCCTTATTATCTGAACACTGAAGCTTTCTTT
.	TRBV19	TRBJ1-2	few	CASSMQYYGYTF	TGTGCCAGTAGTATGCAGTACTATGGCTACACCTTC
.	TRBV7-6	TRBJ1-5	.	CASSLAGGVDQPQHF	TGTGCCAGCAGCTTAGCGGGGGGGGTAGATCAGCCCCAGCATTTT
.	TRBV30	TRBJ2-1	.	CAWSGGVGPFF	TGTGCCTGGAGTGGGGGAGTAGGGCCGTTCTTC
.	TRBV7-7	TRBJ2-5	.	CASSPPTQETQYF	TGTGCTAGCAGCCCCCCGACACAAGAGACCCAGTACTTC
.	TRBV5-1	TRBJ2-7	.	CASSLAAGEMWADDEQYF	TGCGCCAGCAGCTTGGCCGCAGGGGAGATGTGGGCGGATGACGAGCAGTACTTC
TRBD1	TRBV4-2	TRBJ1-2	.	CASSQWQGARIYTF	TGTGCCAGCAGCCAATGGCAGGGGGCGCGGATTTACACCTTC
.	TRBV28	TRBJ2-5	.	CASSTTLEGDQETQYF	TGTGCCAGCAGTACTACCCTTGAAGGGGACCAAGAGACCCAGTACTTC
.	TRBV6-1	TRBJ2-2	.	CASRQSGSGELFF	TGTGCCAGCAGACAATCCGGGTCCGGGGAGCTGTTTTTT
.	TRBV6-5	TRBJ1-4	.	CASSLGYDSGKLFF	TGTGCCAGCAGTCTAGGGTACGACTCGGGGAAACTGTTTTTT
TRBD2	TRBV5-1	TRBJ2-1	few	CASSTTGGGDNEQFF	TGCGCCAGCAGTACCACGGGGGGAGGCGACAATGAGCAGTTCTTC
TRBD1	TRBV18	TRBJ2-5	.	CASSPKDREQETQYF	TGTGCCAGCTCACCCAAGGACAGGGAACAAGAGACCCAGTACTTC
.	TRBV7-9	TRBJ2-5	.	CASSFVVGGFQETQYF	TGTGCCAGCAGCTTTGTTGTGGGAGGATTCCAAGAGACCCAGTACTTC